The clone carrying this T cell receptor beta chain was seen more than once but under ten times. Unique molecular identifiers were affixed to single, distinct cDNA molecules. TCRdb used MiXCR to reprocess the 5' RACE reads, holding one entry per CDR3 protein. The table has 90,000 to 120,000 distinct CDR3 sequences, more than 9.5% seen once. These data are taken from a study of early T cells in non-severe SARS-CoV-2 infection. Germline CDR1 and CDR2: MDHEN and SYDVKM. V lost 5 bases, J lost 6 bases, and 10 bases stayed unmatched. This CDR3 is 16 amino acids long. The source is an adult who was a healthcare worker with PCR-confirmed SARS-CoV-2 infection or an uninfected control (not recorded which). This chain uses TRBV28 with TRBJ2-2; 9 nucleotides agree with TRBD2. Specimen: whole blood. CDR3 sequence reads: CASSQERGLAPGELFF. The CDR3 bases are TGTGCCAGCAGTCAGGAGAGGGGACTAGCCCCCGGGGAGCTGTTTTTT.